Reported below is one T cell receptor beta chain. The antigen is undetermined. The data originate from a study of post-analysis software for immune sequencing data. Whole-study context: Relapsing-remitting, secondary progressive and progressive-relapsing multiple sclerosis were all included among the disease courses.

General study results and limits: Strong co-clustering by F measure was seen for same-batch samples. Controls showed lower frequencies than patients for five or six TRBV segments, and TRBV5-6, TRBV5-1 and TRBV20-1 were among these.

Researchers reported that TCR beta cDNA libraries carried unique molecular identifiers. TCRdb fed the PCR reads into MiXCR, producing one record per CDR3 protein. Of approximately 770,000 distinct CDR3 sequences listed, roughly 50% are singletons. The CDR3 has 16 residues. Trimming removed 1 base from V and 0 bases from J; junction bases left unmatched: 6. The germline V gene has CDR1 LGHNA and CDR2 YSLEER. The origin of this receptor is a girl between 10 and 17 years old with multiple sclerosis. The chain is built from TRBV4-3 and TRBJ2-7; 7 bases are a match to TRBD1. Sequenced input: blood. CDR3 nucleotides: TGCGCCAGCAGCCAAGTGTTTACAGGGGCCTCCTACGAGCAGTACTTC. It yields the protein CASSQVFTGASYEQYF.